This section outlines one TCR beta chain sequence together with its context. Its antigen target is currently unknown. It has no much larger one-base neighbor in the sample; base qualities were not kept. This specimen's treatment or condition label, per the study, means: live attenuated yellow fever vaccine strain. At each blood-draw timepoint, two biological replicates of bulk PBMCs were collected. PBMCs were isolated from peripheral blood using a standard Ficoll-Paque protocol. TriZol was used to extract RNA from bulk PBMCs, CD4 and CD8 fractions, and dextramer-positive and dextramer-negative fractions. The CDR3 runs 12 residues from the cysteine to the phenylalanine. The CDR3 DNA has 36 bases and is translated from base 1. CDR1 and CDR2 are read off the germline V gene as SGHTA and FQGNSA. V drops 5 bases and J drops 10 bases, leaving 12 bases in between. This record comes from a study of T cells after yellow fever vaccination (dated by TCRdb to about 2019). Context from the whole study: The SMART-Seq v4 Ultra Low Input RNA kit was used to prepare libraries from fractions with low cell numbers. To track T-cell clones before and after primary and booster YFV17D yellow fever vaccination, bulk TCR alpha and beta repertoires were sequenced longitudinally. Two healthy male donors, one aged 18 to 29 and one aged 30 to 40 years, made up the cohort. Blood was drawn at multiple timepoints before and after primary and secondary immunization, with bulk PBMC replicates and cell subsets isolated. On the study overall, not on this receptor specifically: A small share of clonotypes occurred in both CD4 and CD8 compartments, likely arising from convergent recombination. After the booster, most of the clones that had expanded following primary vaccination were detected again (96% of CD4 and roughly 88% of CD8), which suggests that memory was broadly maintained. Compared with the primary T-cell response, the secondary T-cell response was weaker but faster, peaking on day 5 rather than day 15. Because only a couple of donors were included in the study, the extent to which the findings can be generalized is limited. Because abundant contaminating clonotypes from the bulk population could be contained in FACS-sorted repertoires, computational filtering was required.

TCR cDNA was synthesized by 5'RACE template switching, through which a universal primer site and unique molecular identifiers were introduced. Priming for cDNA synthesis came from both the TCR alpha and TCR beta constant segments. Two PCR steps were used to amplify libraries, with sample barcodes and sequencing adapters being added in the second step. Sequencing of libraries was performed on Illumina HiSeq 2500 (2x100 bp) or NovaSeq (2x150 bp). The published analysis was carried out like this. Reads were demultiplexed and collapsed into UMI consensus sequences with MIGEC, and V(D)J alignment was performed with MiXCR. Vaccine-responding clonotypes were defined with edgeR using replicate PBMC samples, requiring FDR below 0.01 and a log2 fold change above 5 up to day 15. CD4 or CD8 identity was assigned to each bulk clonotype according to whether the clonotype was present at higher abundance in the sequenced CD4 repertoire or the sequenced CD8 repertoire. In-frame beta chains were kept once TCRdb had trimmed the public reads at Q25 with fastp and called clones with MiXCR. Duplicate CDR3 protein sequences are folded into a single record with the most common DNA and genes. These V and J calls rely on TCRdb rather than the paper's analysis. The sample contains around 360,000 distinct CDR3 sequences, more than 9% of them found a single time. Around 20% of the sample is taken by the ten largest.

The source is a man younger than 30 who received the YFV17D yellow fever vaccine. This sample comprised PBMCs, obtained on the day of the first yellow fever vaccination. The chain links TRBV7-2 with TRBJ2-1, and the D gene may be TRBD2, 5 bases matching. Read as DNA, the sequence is TGTGCCAGCAGCGGGAGAGACCGGGAGCAGTTCTTC. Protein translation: CASSGRDREQFF.